The 18 T cell receptor beta chains presented below share a single source sample, sequenced in a study of blood T cell repertoires in COVID-19 (dated by TCRdb to 2020 to 2022). The library was prepared using the immunoSEQ multiplex PCR assay. TCRdb carries this immuneACCESS record with in-frame sequences only. Its versions omit some clonotypes, under half of them owing to an unresolved V gene in the studies checked, with the rest unexplained. The sample table lists 350,000 to 400,000 clones, about 87% of them with a count of one. The ten biggest clones cover about 2.1% of the sample. Sequences were obtained from PBMCs or T cells enriched from blood (not recorded which). The receptors shown here come from a man in his forties or fifties in a cohort exposed to, infected with or recovered from COVID-19 (not recorded which).

This clone showed up just a few times. The chain combines TRBV18 with TRBJ1-5, with D tentatively TRBD1 (5 bases). This CDR3 is 15 amino acids long. The V end was cut by 5 bases, the J end by 2 bases, with 13 bases between. Germline V lookup: CDR1 KGHSH, CDR2 LQKENI. This chain's CDR3 is CASSKNTGGNQPQHF. CDR3 nucleotides: TGTGCCAGCTCAAAGAACACGGGGGGCAATCAGCCCCAGCATTTT.

The rearrangement joins TRBV7-9 to TRBJ2-3, with a weak D call TRBD2 (6 bases). Trimming shortened V by 5 bases and J by 2 bases, and 11 bases separated the two germline ends. The CDR3 consists of 14 residues. CDR1 is SEHNR and CDR2 is FQNEAQ in the germline V gene (reference sequence). CDR3 amino acids: CASSQGLNTDTQYF. The CDR3 region has the DNA TGTGCCAGCAGCCAGGGACTTAACACAGATACGCAGTATTTT.

In this sample, this clone turned up once. V is TRBV6-1 and J is TRBJ1-2, with 12 bases that match TRBD1. This CDR3 has 15 amino acids. The germline CDR1 and CDR2 sequences are MNHNS and SASEGT. The junction had 9 bases not matched to a gene; V was cut back by 2 bases and J by 11 bases. This CDR3 reads CASSEYKGQGARYTF. The CDR3 DNA reads TGTGCCAGCAGTGAATATAAGGGACAGGGGGCGCGATACACCTTC.

This clone appeared a single time. J is TRBJ2-2 and V is TRBV7-9; tentatively, D is TRBD1 (6 bases). Germline CDR1 and CDR2: SEHNR and FQNEAQ (reference sequence). This CDR3 region has 14 residues. Trimming stripped 7 bases from V and 7 bases from J, with 16 bases between. The CDR3 DNA sequence: TGTGCCAGCAACCGACAGGTTTTAGTCGGGGAGCTGTTTTTT. It codes for CASNRQVLVGELFF.

The chain combines TRBV30 with TRBJ1-1; D is perhaps TRBD1 (5 bases). Trimming removed 4 bases at V and 5 bases at J, with 11 bases between. Germline values: CDR1 GTSNPN, CDR2 SVGIG (reference sequence). There are 12 residues in the CDR3. The CDR3 coding sequence is TGTGCCTGGAACAGGCTAGGGACTGAAGCTTTCTTT. This translates into CAWNRLGTEAFF.

J is TRBJ2-4 and V is TRBV29-1; 7 bases map to TRBD1. This CDR3 is built from 11 residues. Germline-derived CDR1 and CDR2 are SQVTM and ANQGSEA. J was trimmed by 7 bases and V by 7 bases; bases with no gene match: 4. CDR3 residues: CSGEQGNIQYF. As DNA, the CDR3 is TGCAGCGGCGAACAGGGGAACATTCAGTACTTC.

This clone has only a few counts. V is TRBV6-5 and J is TRBJ1-1; D gene unclear. The ends were cut back, 7 bases at V and 2 bases at J, with 14 bases in the middle. Germline V gives CDR1 MNHEY, CDR2 SVGAGI. The CDR3 totals 14 residues. The chain's CDR3 is CASIERQRNTEAFF. For the CDR3, the DNA is TGTGCCAGCATAGAAAGGCAGCGCAACACTGAAGCTTTCTTT.

This chain joins TRBV27 and TRBJ1-4, with a weak D call TRBD1 (5 bases). The CDR3 has 13 residues. V shed 5 bases and J shed 8 bases, with 12 bases lying between them. Germline CDR1 reads MNHEY; CDR2 reads SMNVEV (reference sequence). The CDR3 DNA reads TGTGCCAGCAGTCGGACATCATGGGAAAAACTGTTTTTT. Its translation is CASSRTSWEKLFF.

The count of this clone is one. The J gene is TRBJ2-1, the V gene TRBV6-4, with 11 bases identical to TRBD2. With V trimmed by 8 bases and J by 8 bases, 5 bases remained unmatched. This CDR3 comprises 13 residues. Germline V CDR1 and CDR2: MRHNA, SNTAGT. The CDR3 DNA is TGTGCCAGCGCCCTTAGCGGGAGGGATGAGCAGTTCTTC. Encoded protein: CASALSGRDEQFF.

The gene calls are TRBV27 and TRBJ1-2; tentative D call: TRBD1 (6 bases). CDR3 length: 14 residues. The V end was cut by 2 bases, the J end by 4 bases, with 11 bases between. The germline V gene has CDR1 MNHEY and CDR2 SMNVEV (reference sequence). As DNA, the CDR3 is TGTGCCAGCAGTTTAACCGACAGGAGCTATGGCTACACCTTC. Protein product: CASSLTDRSYGYTF.

This chain uses TRBV13 with TRBJ1-2, with D possibly TRBD1 on 6 matching bases. CDR1 is PRHDT and CDR2 is FYEKMQ in the germline V gene (reference sequence). The CDR3 is 13 residues long. Trimming removed 6 bases at V and 6 bases at J, with 14 bases between. CDR3 region: CASRDRHRNGYTF. The CDR3 DNA reads TGTGCCAGCAGGGACAGACACCGAAATGGCTACACCTTC.

The CDR3 DNA reads TGTGCCAGCAGTATCACAGATTATCAGCCCCAGCATTTT. It codes for CASSITDYQPQHF. The chain is built from TRBV27 and TRBJ1-5; D is undetermined. In germline, CDR1 is MNHEY, CDR2 SMNVEV (reference sequence). V was pared by 5 bases and J by 5 bases, with 10 bases between. The CDR3 is 13 residues long.

The J gene is TRBJ2-2, the V gene TRBV5-1, with TRBD1 matching 10 bases. Losses at the gene ends were 0 bases for V and 4 bases for J; bases not matched to a gene: 6. The CDR3 runs 17 residues. Germline CDR1 reads SGHRS; CDR2 reads YFSETQ. CDR3 region: CASSLDERTGGTGELFF. In DNA, the CDR3 is TGCGCCAGCAGCTTGGACGAAAGGACAGGGGGCACCGGGGAGCTGTTTTTT.

The chain has TRBV5-1 and TRBJ2-1; D is unclear. This CDR3 has 14 amino acids. With 5 bases removed from V and 5 bases from J, the gap between germline ends came to 14 bases. Per the germline V gene, CDR1 is SGHRS and CDR2 is YFSETQ. The CDR3 spells CASRVESRNNEQFF. The CDR3 nucleotides read TGCGCCAGCAGGGTGGAGAGTAGGAACAATGAGCAGTTCTTC.

CDR3 protein: CASSQRRGRETQYF. CDR3 DNA: TGTGCCAGCAGCCAAAGAAGGGGGCGAGAGACCCAGTACTTC. The rearrangement uses TRBV3-1 (or the pseudogene TRBV3-2) and TRBJ2-5, with 7 bases aligning to TRBD1. The germline V gene encodes CDR1 LGHDT and CDR2 YNNKEL (reference sequence). The junction had 4 bases not matched to a gene; V was cut back by 2 bases and J by 4 bases. CDR3 length: 14 residues.

A few counts support this clone. The chain couples TRBV5-1 to TRBJ2-2, with a weak D call TRBD1 (5 bases). This CDR3 is built from 15 residues. With 2 bases removed from V and 4 bases from J, the gap between germline ends came to 12 bases. The germline gives CDR1 SGHRS, CDR2 YFSETQ. The CDR3 coding sequence is TGCGCCAGCAGCTTCCCAGGACACACCACCGGGGAGCTGTTTTTT. Its protein is CASSFPGHTTGELFF.

The chain recombines TRBV7-9 with TRBJ2-3; 11 bases fit TRBD1. With V trimmed by 1 base and J by 1 base, 4 bases remained unmatched. There are 17 residues in the CDR3. Per germline, CDR1 SEHNR and CDR2 FQNEAQ (reference sequence). CDR3 sequence: CASSLGTGGDGTDTQYF. The CDR3 region has the DNA TGTGCCAGCAGCTTAGGGACAGGGGGCGATGGCACAGATACGCAGTATTTT. Based on the CDR3 plus reference TRBV7-9 and TRBJ2-3, the full variable domain is DTGVSQNPRHKITKRGQNVTFRCDPISEHNRLYWYRQTLGQGPEFLTYFQNEAQLEKSRLLSDRFSAERPKGSFSTLEIQRTEQGDSAMYLCASSLGTGGDGTDTQYFGPGTRLTVL.

The chain combines TRBV7-9 with TRBJ1-2; TRBD1 matches 11 bases. Germline trimming cut 6 bases from V and 6 bases from J; bases unmatched to any gene: 9. This CDR3 region has 15 residues. The germline V gene has CDR1 SEHNR and CDR2 FQNEAQ (reference sequence). CDR3 nucleotide sequence: TGTGCCAGCAGGGGACCGGGACAGGGGGATGATGGCTACACCTTC. It specifies CASRGPGQGDDGYTF.